The rows below give T cell receptor beta chains drawn from one sample of a study of response to subunit inactivated influenza vaccine. TCRdb re-derived calls from the RT-PCR reads in MiXCR, one entry per CDR3 protein. In the table there are about 480,000 distinct CDR3 sequences, about 25% of which are singletons. The sample was CD4+ T cells sorted from PBMCs, taken approximately 5 days after vaccination. These receptors were taken from a man over 45 who received an inactivated influenza vaccine. Both conserved end residues are part of each CDR3. Each record gives: D gene, V gene, clone size, CDR3 length, J gene, CDR3 protein, CDR3 DNA. A D gene is named only where the DNA matches it firmly. For some rows the clone size is stated as once, few or many, or as a class when expanded; others skip it.

d_call: TRBD1; v_call: TRBV11-1; clone_size: .; cdr3_length: 18; j_call: TRBJ2-2; cdr3_aa: CASSLAIGAGGNTGELFF; cdr3_nt: TGTGCCAGCAGCTTAGCAATCGGGGCAGGGGGAAACACCGGGGAGCTGTTTTTT
d_call: TRBD2; v_call: TRBV20-1; clone_size: .; cdr3_length: 16; j_call: TRBJ2-7; cdr3_aa: CSAIADTSGRRYEQYF; cdr3_nt: TGCAGTGCCATAGCCGATACTAGCGGGAGAAGGTACGAGCAGTACTTC
d_call: TRBD2; v_call: TRBV7-2; clone_size: many; cdr3_length: 16; j_call: TRBJ2-3; cdr3_aa: CASSPGLAGRTDTQYF; cdr3_nt: TGTGCCAGCAGTCCCGGACTAGCGGGGAGGACAGATACGCAGTATTTT
d_call: .; v_call: TRBV6-5; clone_size: few; cdr3_length: 14; j_call: TRBJ2-7; cdr3_aa: CASSYFVGTYEQYF; cdr3_nt: TGTGCCAGCAGTTATTTCGTGGGCACCTACGAGCAGTACTTC
d_call: TRBD1; v_call: TRBV29-1; clone_size: many; cdr3_length: 13; j_call: TRBJ2-5; cdr3_aa: CSGSWTGRETQYF; cdr3_nt: TGCAGCGGCTCCTGGACAGGGAGAGAGACCCAGTACTTC
d_call: .; v_call: TRBV9; clone_size: .; cdr3_length: 15; j_call: TRBJ2-3; cdr3_aa: CASTREGGNTDTQYF; cdr3_nt: TGTGCCAGCACCCGAGAAGGGGGTAACACAGATACGCAGTATTTT
d_call: .; v_call: TRBV12-3/TRBV12-4; clone_size: few; cdr3_length: 17; j_call: TRBJ1-5; cdr3_aa: CASSSRGGSRHNQPQHF; cdr3_nt: TGTGCCAGCAGTTCTAGAGGGGGAAGCCGGCACAATCAGCCCCAGCATTTT
d_call: TRBD2; v_call: TRBV4-1; clone_size: few; cdr3_length: 15; j_call: TRBJ2-1; cdr3_aa: CASSQVPAGYNEQFF; cdr3_nt: TGCGCCAGCAGCCAAGTACCAGCGGGGTACAATGAGCAGTTCTTC
d_call: .; v_call: TRBV12-3/TRBV12-4; clone_size: many; cdr3_length: 14; j_call: TRBJ2-2; cdr3_aa: CASSWDSSRGELFF; cdr3_nt: TGTGCCAGCAGTTGGGACTCGAGCAGGGGGGAGCTGTTTTTT
d_call: .; v_call: TRBV2; clone_size: .; cdr3_length: 14; j_call: TRBJ2-3; cdr3_aa: CASTRELVGDTQYF; cdr3_nt: TGTGCCAGCACCAGGGAACTAGTAGGTGATACGCAGTATTTT
d_call: .; v_call: TRBV5-1; clone_size: few; cdr3_length: 12; j_call: TRBJ2-3; cdr3_aa: CASSSQEITQYF; cdr3_nt: TGCGCCAGCAGCTCCCAGGAGATTACGCAGTATTTT
d_call: TRBD2; v_call: TRBV9; clone_size: few; cdr3_length: 16; j_call: TRBJ2-2; cdr3_aa: CASSVVGAGGPGELFF; cdr3_nt: TGTGCCAGCAGCGTAGTAGGAGCGGGAGGGCCCGGGGAGCTGTTTTTT
d_call: .; v_call: TRBV29-1; clone_size: few; cdr3_length: 11; j_call: TRBJ2-7; cdr3_aa: CSGGTQGEQYF; cdr3_nt: TGCAGCGGTGGAACCCAAGGCGAGCAGTACTTC
d_call: .; v_call: TRBV5-1; clone_size: .; cdr3_length: 16; j_call: TRBJ2-3; cdr3_aa: CASSLGVLEDTDTQYF; cdr3_nt: TGCGCCAGCAGCTTAGGGGTGCTAGAAGATACAGATACGCAGTATTTT
d_call: TRBD2; v_call: TRBV11-2; clone_size: .; cdr3_length: 18; j_call: TRBJ2-6; cdr3_aa: CASSLGGILLTGANVLTF; cdr3_nt: TGTGCCAGCAGCTTGGGGGGGATACTCCTAACTGGGGCCAACGTCCTGACTTTC
d_call: TRBD1; v_call: TRBV20-1; clone_size: few; cdr3_length: 15; j_call: TRBJ1-1; cdr3_aa: CSAKPLDRGGTEAFF; cdr3_nt: TGCAGTGCTAAACCGCTTGACAGGGGAGGGACTGAAGCTTTCTTT
d_call: .; v_call: TRBV7-9; clone_size: .; cdr3_length: 13; j_call: TRBJ1-4; cdr3_aa: CASSLDRLEKLFF; cdr3_nt: TGTGCCAGCAGCCTCGACAGGTTGGAAAAACTGTTTTTT
d_call: .; v_call: TRBV6-2/TRBV6-3; clone_size: .; cdr3_length: 16; j_call: TRBJ1-1; cdr3_aa: CASSYRTGVKNTEAFF; cdr3_nt: TGTGCCAGCAGTTACCGAACAGGTGTTAAGAACACTGAAGCTTTCTTT
d_call: TRBD1; v_call: TRBV28; clone_size: .; cdr3_length: 16; j_call: TRBJ2-7; cdr3_aa: CASSQGTGPLSYEQYF; cdr3_nt: TGTGCCAGCAGCCAAGGGACAGGGCCGTTATCCTACGAGCAGTACTTC
d_call: TRBD1; v_call: TRBV6-1; clone_size: few; cdr3_length: 15; j_call: TRBJ2-7; cdr3_aa: CASSDGTGPRYEQYF; cdr3_nt: TGTGCCAGCAGCGATGGGACAGGGCCTCGCTACGAGCAGTACTTC
d_call: TRBD1; v_call: TRBV20-1; clone_size: many; cdr3_length: 17; j_call: TRBJ2-2; cdr3_aa: CSASGNRAGGFPGELFF; cdr3_nt: TGCAGTGCTAGCGGGAACCGGGCAGGGGGCTTCCCCGGGGAGCTGTTTTTT
d_call: .; v_call: TRBV7-9; clone_size: few; cdr3_length: 12; j_call: TRBJ2-3; cdr3_aa: CASMGATDTQYF; cdr3_nt: TGTGCCAGCATGGGCGCCACAGATACGCAGTATTTT
d_call: .; v_call: TRBV7-2; clone_size: few; cdr3_length: 14; j_call: TRBJ2-3; cdr3_aa: CASSPEGASDTQYF; cdr3_nt: TGTGCCAGCAGCCCAGAAGGGGCATCAGATACGCAGTATTTT
d_call: TRBD1; v_call: TRBV7-9; clone_size: few; cdr3_length: 15; j_call: TRBJ1-4; cdr3_aa: CASSLYDRGPEKLFF; cdr3_nt: TGTGCCAGCAGCTTATATGACAGGGGACCGGAAAAACTGTTTTTT
d_call: .; v_call: TRBV29-1; clone_size: .; cdr3_length: 13; j_call: TRBJ1-5; cdr3_aa: CSVAGTGDQPQHF; cdr3_nt: TGCAGCGTGGCCGGGACGGGGGATCAGCCCCAGCATTTT
d_call: .; v_call: TRBV20-1; clone_size: few; cdr3_length: 13; j_call: TRBJ2-5; cdr3_aa: CSAPYLDGMTQYF; cdr3_nt: TGCAGTGCTCCATACCTGGATGGGATGACCCAGTACTTC
d_call: TRBD1; v_call: TRBV12-3/TRBV12-4; clone_size: .; cdr3_length: 14; j_call: TRBJ1-1; cdr3_aa: CASSLGGQGAEAFF; cdr3_nt: TGTGCCAGCAGTTTAGGGGGACAGGGCGCTGAAGCTTTCTTT
d_call: TRBD2; v_call: TRBV6-2/TRBV6-3; clone_size: few; cdr3_length: 20; j_call: TRBJ2-7; cdr3_aa: CASRYSGPLIASGRSYEQYF; cdr3_nt: TGTGCCAGCAGGTATTCTGGCCCCTTAATAGCTAGCGGGAGGTCCTACGAGCAGTACTTC
d_call: .; v_call: TRBV20-1; clone_size: .; cdr3_length: 15; j_call: TRBJ1-5; cdr3_aa: CSASGVGRGNQPQHF; cdr3_nt: TGCAGTGCTAGTGGGGTGGGGAGGGGGAATCAGCCCCAGCATTTT
d_call: .; v_call: TRBV29-1; clone_size: few; cdr3_length: 13; j_call: TRBJ2-7; cdr3_aa: CSAGRPGGFEQYF; cdr3_nt: TGCAGCGCGGGACGACCTGGGGGGTTCGAGCAGTACTTC
d_call: TRBD2; v_call: TRBV10-3; clone_size: .; cdr3_length: 15; j_call: TRBJ2-1; cdr3_aa: CAIRTLAGGNNEQFF; cdr3_nt: TGTGCCATCAGGACTCTAGCGGGGGGCAACAATGAGCAGTTCTTC
d_call: .; v_call: TRBV12-3/TRBV12-4; clone_size: few; cdr3_length: 17; j_call: TRBJ2-1; cdr3_aa: CASSWVGSASSYNEQFF; cdr3_nt: TGTGCCAGCAGTTGGGTTGGGTCCGCGAGCTCCTACAATGAGCAGTTCTTC
d_call: TRBD1; v_call: TRBV6-2/TRBV6-3; clone_size: .; cdr3_length: 14; j_call: TRBJ1-5; cdr3_aa: CASRIGQGGQPQHF; cdr3_nt: TGTGCCAGCAGAATCGGACAGGGCGGGCAGCCCCAGCATTTT
d_call: .; v_call: TRBV9; clone_size: .; cdr3_length: 17; j_call: TRBJ2-1; cdr3_aa: CANQNYGGSVGYNEQFF; cdr3_nt: TGTGCCAACCAAAACTACGGTGGGTCCGTCGGGTACAATGAGCAGTTCTTC
d_call: .; v_call: TRBV6-5; clone_size: .; cdr3_length: 13; j_call: TRBJ2-5; cdr3_aa: CASSYSRKETQYF; cdr3_nt: TGTGCCAGCAGTTACTCCCGGAAAGAGACCCAGTACTTC
d_call: TRBD1; v_call: TRBV12-3/TRBV12-4; clone_size: few; cdr3_length: 14; j_call: TRBJ1-2; cdr3_aa: CASSNGQGAQGYTF; cdr3_nt: TGTGCCAGCAGTAATGGACAGGGGGCACAGGGCTACACCTTC
d_call: .; v_call: TRBV20-1; clone_size: few; cdr3_length: 15; j_call: TRBJ2-3; cdr3_aa: CSAPLVPPSTDTQYF; cdr3_nt: TGCAGTGCACCCCTAGTGCCCCCTAGCACAGATACGCAGTATTTT
d_call: .; v_call: TRBV29-1; clone_size: few; cdr3_length: 13; j_call: TRBJ2-5; cdr3_aa: CSVRGRLGETQYF; cdr3_nt: TGCAGCGTTAGGGGGAGATTGGGGGAGACCCAGTACTTC
d_call: TRBD2; v_call: TRBV4-3; clone_size: .; cdr3_length: 13; j_call: TRBJ2-1; cdr3_aa: CASSQDRREGRFF; cdr3_nt: TGCGCCAGCAGCCAAGATCGGCGGGAGGGCCGGTTCTTC
d_call: .; v_call: TRBV6-2/TRBV6-3; clone_size: .; cdr3_length: 14; j_call: TRBJ2-7; cdr3_aa: CASCRNRLVYEQYF; cdr3_nt: TGTGCCAGCTGCCGTAACCGACTGGTCTACGAGCAGTACTTC
d_call: .; v_call: TRBV10-3; clone_size: .; cdr3_length: 14; j_call: TRBJ2-3; cdr3_aa: CAISEGRGTDTQYF; cdr3_nt: TGTGCCATCAGTGAAGGCAGGGGCACAGATACGCAGTATTTT
d_call: .; v_call: TRBV7-2; clone_size: many; cdr3_length: 16; j_call: TRBJ1-5; cdr3_aa: CASSLRSGISNQPQHF; cdr3_nt: TGTGCCAGCAGCTTAAGGTCAGGGATTAGCAATCAGCCCCAGCATTTT